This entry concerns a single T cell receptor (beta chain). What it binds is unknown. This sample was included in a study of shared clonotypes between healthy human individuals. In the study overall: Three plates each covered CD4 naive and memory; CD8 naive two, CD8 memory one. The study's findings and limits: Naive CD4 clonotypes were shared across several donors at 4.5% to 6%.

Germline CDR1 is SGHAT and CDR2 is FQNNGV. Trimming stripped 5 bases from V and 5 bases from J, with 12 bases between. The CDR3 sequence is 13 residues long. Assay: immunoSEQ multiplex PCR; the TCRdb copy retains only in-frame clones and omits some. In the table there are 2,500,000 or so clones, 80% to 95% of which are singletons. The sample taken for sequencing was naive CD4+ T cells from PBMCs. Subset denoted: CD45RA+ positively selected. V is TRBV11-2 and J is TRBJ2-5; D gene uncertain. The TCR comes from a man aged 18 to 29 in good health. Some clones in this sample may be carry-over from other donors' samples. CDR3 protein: CASSPQVRETQYF. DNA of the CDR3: TGTGCCAGCAGCCCGCAGGTTAGGGAGACCCAGTACTTC.